The source of this T cell receptor beta chain is a study of cytomegalovirus exposure and HLA in healthy donors. Study conclusions and caveats: In the 120 or so validation repertoires, roughly 94% of cluster scores exceeded 0, per a later analysis. The study found most TCR sequences rare, yet found some public TCRs in many donors. Cytomegalovirus association was assigned to approximately 160 TCR beta chains.

Produced via immunoSEQ multiplex PCR; TCRdb's table is partial and in-frame only. The sample lists about 66,000 clones; about 97% were seen once. On this clone itself: Its antigen remains unidentified.

V lost 2 bases, J lost 6 bases, and 11 bases lay in between. CDR1 and CDR2 (germline): SGHTA, FQGNSA. This CDR3 spans 14 amino acids. The sample was PBMCs. The chain uses TRBV7-2 and TRBJ2-1; the D gene is possibly TRBD2 (6 bases). The sequence came from a woman aged 18 to 35 in good health and CMV-seropositive. Here the CDR3 reads CASSLTAGVNEQFF. Written as DNA, the CDR3 is TGTGCCAGCAGCTTAACAGCGGGCGTCAATGAGCAGTTCTTC.